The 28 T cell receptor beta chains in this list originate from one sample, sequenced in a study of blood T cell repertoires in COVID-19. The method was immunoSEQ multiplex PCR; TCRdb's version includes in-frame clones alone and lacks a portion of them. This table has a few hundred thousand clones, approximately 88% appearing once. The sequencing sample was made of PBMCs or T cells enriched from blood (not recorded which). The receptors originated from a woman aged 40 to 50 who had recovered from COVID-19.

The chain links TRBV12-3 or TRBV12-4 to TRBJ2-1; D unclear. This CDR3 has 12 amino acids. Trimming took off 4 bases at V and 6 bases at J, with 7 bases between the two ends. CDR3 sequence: CASSSHPNEQFF. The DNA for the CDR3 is TGTGCCAGCAGTTCACACCCCAATGAGCAGTTCTTC.

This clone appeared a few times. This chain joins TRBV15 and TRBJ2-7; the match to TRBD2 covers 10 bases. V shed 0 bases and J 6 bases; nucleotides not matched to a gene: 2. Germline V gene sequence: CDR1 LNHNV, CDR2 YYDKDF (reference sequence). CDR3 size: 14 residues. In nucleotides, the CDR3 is TGTGCCACCAGCAGAGACCGACTAGCGGGCGAGCAGTACTTC. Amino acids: CATSRDRLAGEQYF.

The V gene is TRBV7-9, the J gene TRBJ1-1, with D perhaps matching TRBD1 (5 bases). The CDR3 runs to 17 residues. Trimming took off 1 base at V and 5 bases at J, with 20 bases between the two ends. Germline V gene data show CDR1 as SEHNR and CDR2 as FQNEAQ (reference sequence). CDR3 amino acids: CASSLDRFSDSLTEAFF. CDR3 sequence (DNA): TGTGCCAGCAGCTTAGATCGGTTTTCTGACAGCCTGACTGAAGCTTTCTTT.

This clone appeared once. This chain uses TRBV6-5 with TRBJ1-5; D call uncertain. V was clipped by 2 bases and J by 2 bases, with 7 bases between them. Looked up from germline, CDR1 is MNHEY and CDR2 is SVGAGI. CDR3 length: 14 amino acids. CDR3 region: CASSYREGNQPQHF. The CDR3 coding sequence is TGTGCCAGCAGTTACAGGGAGGGCAATCAGCCCCAGCATTTT.

CDR3 sequence reads: CASSRAGAKLYYEQYF. The CDR3 DNA sequence: TGTGCCAGCAGCCGGGCAGGGGCTAAACTTTACTACGAGCAGTACTTC. This sequence joins TRBV27 and TRBJ2-7; D may be TRBD1 (6 bases). The CDR3 consists of 16 residues. Germline loops: CDR1 MNHEY, CDR2 SMNVEV (reference sequence). V dropped 6 bases and J dropped 3 bases, with 21 bases sitting between them.

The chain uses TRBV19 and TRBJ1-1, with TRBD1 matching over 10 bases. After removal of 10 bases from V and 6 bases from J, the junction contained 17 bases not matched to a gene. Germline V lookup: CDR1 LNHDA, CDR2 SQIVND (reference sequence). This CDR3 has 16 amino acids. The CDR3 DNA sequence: TGTGCCACTATAACTTCGACAGGGGGCTCTAGGGCTGAAGCTTTCTTT. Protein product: CATITSTGGSRAEAFF.

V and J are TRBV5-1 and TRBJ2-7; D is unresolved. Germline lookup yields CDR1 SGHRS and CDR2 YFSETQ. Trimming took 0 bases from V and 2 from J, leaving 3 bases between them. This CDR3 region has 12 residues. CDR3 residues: CASSLVAYEQYF. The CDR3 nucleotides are TGCGCCAGCAGCTTGGTCGCCTACGAGCAGTACTTC.

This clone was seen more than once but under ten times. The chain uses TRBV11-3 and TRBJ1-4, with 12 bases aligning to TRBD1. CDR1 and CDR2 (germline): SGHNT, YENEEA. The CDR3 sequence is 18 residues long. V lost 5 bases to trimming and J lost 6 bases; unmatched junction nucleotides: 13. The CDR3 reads CASSASGTGGASYEKLFF. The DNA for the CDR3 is TGTGCCAGCAGCGCTTCCGGGACAGGGGGCGCTTCGTATGAAAAACTGTTTTTT.

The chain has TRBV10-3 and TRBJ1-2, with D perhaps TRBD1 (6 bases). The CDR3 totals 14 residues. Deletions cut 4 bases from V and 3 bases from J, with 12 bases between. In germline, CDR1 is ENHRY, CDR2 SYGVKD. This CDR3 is CAISGGQTDYGYTF. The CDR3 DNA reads TGTGCCATCAGTGGCGGACAGACGGACTATGGCTACACCTTC.

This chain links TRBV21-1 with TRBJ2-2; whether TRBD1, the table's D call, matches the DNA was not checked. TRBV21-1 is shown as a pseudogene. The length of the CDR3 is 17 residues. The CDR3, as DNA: TGTGCCAGCAGCAAAGAGCGGACCGGGACAAACACCGGGGAGCTGTTTTTT. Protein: CASSKERTGTNTGELFF.

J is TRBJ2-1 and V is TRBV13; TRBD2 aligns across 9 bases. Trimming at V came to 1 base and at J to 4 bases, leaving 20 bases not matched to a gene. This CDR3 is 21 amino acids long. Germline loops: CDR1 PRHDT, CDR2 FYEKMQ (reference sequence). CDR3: CASSLVLGTSPKEGIYNEQFF. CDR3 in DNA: TGTGCCAGCAGCTTAGTACTTGGGACTAGCCCGAAAGAGGGGATATACAATGAGCAGTTCTTC.

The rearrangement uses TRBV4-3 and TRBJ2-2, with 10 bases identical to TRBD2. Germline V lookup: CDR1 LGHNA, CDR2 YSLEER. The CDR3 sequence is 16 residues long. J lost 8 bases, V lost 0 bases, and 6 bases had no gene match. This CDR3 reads CASSQDPAGGPGELFF. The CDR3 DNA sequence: TGCGCCAGCAGCCAAGATCCAGCGGGAGGGCCTGGGGAGCTGTTTTTT.

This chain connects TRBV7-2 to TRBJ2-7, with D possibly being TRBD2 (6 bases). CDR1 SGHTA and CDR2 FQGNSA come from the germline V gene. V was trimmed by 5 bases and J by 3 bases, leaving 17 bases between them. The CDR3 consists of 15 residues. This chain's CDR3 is CASSPRTTTDYEQYF. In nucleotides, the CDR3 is TGTGCCAGCAGCCCCCGGACTACTACCGACTACGAGCAGTACTTC.

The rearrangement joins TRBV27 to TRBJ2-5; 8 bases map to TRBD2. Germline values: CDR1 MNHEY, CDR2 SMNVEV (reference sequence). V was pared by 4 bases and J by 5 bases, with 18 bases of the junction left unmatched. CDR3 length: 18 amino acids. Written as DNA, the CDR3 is TGTGCCAGCAGTTCCCGCCTCCGCCCGGTAGCGGGGTGGGAGACCCAGTACTTC. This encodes CASSSRLRPVAGWETQYF.

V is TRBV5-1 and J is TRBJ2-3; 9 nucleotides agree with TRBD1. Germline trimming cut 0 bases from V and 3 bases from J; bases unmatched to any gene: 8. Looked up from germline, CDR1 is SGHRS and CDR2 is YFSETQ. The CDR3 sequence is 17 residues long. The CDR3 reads CASSLARTGERTDTQYF. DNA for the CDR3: TGCGCCAGCAGCTTGGCTCGGACAGGGGAGAGGACAGATACGCAGTATTTT. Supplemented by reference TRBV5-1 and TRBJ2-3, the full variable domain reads KAGVTQTPRYLIKTRGQQVTLSCSPISGHRSVSWYQQTPGQGLQFLFEYFSETQRNKGNFPGRFSGRQFSNSRSEMNVSTLELGDSALYLCASSLARTGERTDTQYFGPGTRLTVL.

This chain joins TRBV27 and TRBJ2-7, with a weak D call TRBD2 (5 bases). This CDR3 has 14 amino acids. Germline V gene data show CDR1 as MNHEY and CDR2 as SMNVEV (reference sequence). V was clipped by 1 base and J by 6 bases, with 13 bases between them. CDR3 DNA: TGTGCCAGCAGTTTATTGGGAGTTTCTGTCGAGCAGTACTTC. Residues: CASSLLGVSVEQYF.

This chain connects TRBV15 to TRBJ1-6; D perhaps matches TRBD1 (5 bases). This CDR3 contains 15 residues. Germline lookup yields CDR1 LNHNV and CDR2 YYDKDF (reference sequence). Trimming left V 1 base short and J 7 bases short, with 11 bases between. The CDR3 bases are TGTGCCACCAGCAGAGTGCCAGGGTCAAATTCACCCCTCCACTTT. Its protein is CATSRVPGSNSPLHF.

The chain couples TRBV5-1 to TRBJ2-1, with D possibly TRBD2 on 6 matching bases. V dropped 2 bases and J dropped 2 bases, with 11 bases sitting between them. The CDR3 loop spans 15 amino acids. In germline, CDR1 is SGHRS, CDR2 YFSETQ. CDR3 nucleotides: TGCGCCAGCAGCTTAGAAGCGGGCCCCTACAATGAGCAGTTCTTC. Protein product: CASSLEAGPYNEQFF.

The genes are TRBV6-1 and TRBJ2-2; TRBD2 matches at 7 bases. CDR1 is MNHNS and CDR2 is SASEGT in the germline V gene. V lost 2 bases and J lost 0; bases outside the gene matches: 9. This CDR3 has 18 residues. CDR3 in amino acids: CASSELVGGPANTGELFF. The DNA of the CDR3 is TGTGCCAGCAGTGAATTAGTGGGAGGGCCCGCGAACACCGGGGAGCTGTTTTTT.

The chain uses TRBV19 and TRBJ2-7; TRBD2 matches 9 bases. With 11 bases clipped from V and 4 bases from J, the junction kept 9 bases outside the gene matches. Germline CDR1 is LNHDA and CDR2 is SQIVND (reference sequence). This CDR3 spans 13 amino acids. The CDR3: CAVGGTSLYEQYF. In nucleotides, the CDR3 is TGTGCCGTAGGGGGGACTAGCCTTTACGAGCAGTACTTC.

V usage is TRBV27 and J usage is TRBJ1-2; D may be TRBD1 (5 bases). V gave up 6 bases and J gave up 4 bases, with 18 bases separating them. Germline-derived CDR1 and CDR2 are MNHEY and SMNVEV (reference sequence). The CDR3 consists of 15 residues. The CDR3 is CASSLRQGMAYGYTF. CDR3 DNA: TGTGCCAGCAGCTTGAGGCAGGGCATGGCCTATGGCTACACCTTC.

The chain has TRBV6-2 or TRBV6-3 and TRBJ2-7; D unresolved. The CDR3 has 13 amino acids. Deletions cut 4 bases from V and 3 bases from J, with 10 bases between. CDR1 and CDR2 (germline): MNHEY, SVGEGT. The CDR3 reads CASSFVNSYEQYF. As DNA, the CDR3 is TGTGCCAGCAGTTTCGTTAATAGCTACGAGCAGTACTTC.

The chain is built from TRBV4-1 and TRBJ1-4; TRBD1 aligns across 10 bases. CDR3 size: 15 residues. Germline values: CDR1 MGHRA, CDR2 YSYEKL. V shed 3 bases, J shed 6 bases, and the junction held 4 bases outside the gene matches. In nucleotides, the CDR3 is TGCGCCAGCAGCCACCGGGACAGGGGAGATGAAAAACTGTTTTTT. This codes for CASSHRDRGDEKLFF.

CDR3 nucleotide sequence: TGCGCCAGCAGCCAAGATTCTGGGACTAGCGGGAAATTCCGAGATCCAGATACGCAGTATTTT. Its protein product is CASSQDSGTSGKFRDPDTQYF. This rearrangement joins TRBV4-1 to TRBJ2-3; 13 bases are shared with TRBD2. CDR3 length equals 21 residues. The germline V gene has CDR1 MGHRA and CDR2 YSYEKL. The J segment lost 4 bases and the V segment lost 0 bases, leaving 16 bases of the junction unmatched.

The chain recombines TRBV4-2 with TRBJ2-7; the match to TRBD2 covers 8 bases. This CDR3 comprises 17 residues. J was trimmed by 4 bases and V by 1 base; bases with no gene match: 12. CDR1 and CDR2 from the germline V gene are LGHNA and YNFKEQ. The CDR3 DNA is TGTGCCAGCAGCCAAGGTTCTATAGGACTAGCTCCTTACGAGCAGTACTTC. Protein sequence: CASSQGSIGLAPYEQYF.

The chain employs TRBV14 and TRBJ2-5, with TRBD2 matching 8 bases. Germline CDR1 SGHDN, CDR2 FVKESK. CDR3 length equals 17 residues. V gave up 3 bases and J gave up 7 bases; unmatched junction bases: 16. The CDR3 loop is CASSHRGTGRATWTQYF. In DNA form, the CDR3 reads TGTGCCAGCAGCCACAGGGGAACCGGGAGGGCCACCTGGACCCAGTACTTC.

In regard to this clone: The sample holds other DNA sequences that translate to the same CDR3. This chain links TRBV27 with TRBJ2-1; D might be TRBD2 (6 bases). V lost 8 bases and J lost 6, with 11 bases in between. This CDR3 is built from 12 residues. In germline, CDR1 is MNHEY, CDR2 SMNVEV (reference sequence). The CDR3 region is CASRLGSNEQFF. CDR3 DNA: TGTGCCAGCCGACTAGGTTCCAATGAGCAGTTCTTC.

For the CDR3, the DNA is TGTGCCAGTAGCCCAGGCGGGGTGAACACTGAAGCTTTCTTT. Translating gives CASSPGGVNTEAFF. V is TRBV19 and J is TRBJ1-1; no clear D gene. The CDR3 is made up of 14 amino acids. V was cut by 6 bases and J by 0 bases, with 11 bases left in between. CDR1 and CDR2 (germline): LNHDA, SQIVND (reference sequence).